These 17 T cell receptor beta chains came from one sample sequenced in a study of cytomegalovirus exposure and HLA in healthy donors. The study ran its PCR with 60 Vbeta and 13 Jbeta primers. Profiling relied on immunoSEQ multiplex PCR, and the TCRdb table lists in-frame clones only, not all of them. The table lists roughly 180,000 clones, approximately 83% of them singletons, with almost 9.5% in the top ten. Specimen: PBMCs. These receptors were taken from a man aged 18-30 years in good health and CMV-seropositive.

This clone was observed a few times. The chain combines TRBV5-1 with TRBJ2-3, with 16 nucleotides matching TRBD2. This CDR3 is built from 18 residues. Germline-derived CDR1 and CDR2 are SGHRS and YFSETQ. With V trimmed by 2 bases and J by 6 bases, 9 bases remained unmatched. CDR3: CASSFDPGLAGGPDTQYF. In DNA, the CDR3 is TGCGCCAGCAGCTTCGACCCGGGACTAGCGGGGGGGCCTGATACGCAGTATTTT.

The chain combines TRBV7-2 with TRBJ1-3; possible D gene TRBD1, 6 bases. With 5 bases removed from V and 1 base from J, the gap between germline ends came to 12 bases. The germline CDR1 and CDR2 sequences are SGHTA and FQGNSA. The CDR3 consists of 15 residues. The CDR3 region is CASSDAGDSGNTIYF. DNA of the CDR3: TGTGCCAGCAGCGACGCAGGGGATTCTGGAAACACCATATATTTT.

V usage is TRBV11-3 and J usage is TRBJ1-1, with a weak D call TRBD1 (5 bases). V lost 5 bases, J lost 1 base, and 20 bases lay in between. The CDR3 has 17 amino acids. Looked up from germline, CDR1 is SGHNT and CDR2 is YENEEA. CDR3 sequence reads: CASSRGDRAEQNTEAFF. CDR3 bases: TGTGCCAGCAGCCGCGGGGACCGAGCCGAACAGAACACTGAAGCTTTCTTT.

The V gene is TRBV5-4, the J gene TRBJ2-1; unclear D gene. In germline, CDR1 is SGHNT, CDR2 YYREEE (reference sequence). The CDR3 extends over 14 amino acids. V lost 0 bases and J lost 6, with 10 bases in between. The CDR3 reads CASSLGASANEQFF. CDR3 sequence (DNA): TGTGCCAGCAGCTTGGGGGCGAGTGCCAATGAGCAGTTCTTC.

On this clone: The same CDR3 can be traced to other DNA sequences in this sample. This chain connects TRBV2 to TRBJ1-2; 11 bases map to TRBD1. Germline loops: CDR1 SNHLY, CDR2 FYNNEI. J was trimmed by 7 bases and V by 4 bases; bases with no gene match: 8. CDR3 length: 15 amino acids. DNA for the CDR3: TGTGCCAGCAGTGGGACAGGGGGCAGGTTATCTGGCTACACCTTC. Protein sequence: CASSGTGGRLSGYTF.

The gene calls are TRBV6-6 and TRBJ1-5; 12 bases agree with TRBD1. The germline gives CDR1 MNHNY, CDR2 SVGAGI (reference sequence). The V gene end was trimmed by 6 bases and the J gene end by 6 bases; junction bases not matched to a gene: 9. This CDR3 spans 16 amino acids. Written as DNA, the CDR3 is TGTGCCAGCAGCGATGGGGGACAGGGGGCATTTCAGCCCCAGCATTTT. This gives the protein CASSDGGQGAFQPQHF.

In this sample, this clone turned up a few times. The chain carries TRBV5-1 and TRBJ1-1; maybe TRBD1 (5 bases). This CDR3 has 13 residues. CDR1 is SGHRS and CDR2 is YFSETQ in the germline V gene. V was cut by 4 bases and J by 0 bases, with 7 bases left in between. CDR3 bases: TGCGCCAGCAGCGGCAGGGTGAACACTGAAGCTTTCTTT. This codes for CASSGRVNTEAFF.

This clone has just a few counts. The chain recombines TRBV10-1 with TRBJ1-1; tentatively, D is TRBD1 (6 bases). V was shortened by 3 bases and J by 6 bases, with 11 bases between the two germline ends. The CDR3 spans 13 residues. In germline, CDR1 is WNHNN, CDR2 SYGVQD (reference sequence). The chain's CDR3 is CASSEQQGAEAFF. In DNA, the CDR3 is TGCGCCAGCAGTGAACAACAGGGTGCTGAAGCTTTCTTT.

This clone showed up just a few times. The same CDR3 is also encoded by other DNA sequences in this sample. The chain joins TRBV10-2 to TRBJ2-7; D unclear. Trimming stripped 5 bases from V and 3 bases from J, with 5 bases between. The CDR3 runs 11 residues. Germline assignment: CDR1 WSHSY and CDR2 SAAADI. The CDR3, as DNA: TGCGCCAGCAGTCCGGGCTACGAGCAGTACTTC. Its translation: CASSPGYEQYF.

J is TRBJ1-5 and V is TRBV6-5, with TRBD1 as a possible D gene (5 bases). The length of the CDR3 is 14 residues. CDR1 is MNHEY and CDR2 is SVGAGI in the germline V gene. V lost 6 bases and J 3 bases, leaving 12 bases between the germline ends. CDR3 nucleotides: TGTGCCAGCAGCCCTGGACACTCCAATCAGCCCCAGCATTTT. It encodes CASSPGHSNQPQHF.

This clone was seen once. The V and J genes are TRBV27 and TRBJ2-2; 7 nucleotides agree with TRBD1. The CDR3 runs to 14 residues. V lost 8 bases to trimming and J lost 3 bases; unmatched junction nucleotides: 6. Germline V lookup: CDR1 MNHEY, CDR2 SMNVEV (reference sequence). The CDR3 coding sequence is TGTGCCAGCGCACAGGGGCTAGACACCGGGGAGCTGTTTTTT. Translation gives CASAQGLDTGELFF.

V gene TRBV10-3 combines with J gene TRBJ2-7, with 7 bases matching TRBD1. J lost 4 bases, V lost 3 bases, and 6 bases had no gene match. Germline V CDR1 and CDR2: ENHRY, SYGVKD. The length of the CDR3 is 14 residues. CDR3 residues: CAISDRQGRYEQYF. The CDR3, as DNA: TGTGCCATCAGTGACCGACAGGGTCGGTACGAGCAGTACTTC.

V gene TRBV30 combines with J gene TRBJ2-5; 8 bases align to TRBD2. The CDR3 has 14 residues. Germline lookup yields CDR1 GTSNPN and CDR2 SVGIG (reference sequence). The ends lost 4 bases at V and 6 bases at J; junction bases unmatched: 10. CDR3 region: CAWTHGGARQTQYF. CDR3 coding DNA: TGTGCCTGGACGCACGGGGGGGCCCGGCAGACCCAGTACTTC.

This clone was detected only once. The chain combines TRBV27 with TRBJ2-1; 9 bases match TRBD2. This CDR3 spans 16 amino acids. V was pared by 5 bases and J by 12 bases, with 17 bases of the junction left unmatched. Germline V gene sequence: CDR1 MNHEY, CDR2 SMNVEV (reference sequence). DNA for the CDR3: TGTGCCAGCAGTCTCCCTCGGCGGGGGGGAAAACAAGGGCAGTTCTTC. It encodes CASSLPRRGGKQGQFF.

CDR3 region: CASSQVGASGGKVLGEQYF. For the CDR3, the DNA is TGTGCCAGCAGCCAAGTCGGGGCTAGCGGGGGGAAAGTCCTTGGCGAGCAGTACTTC. This chain joins TRBV4-2 and TRBJ2-7, with TRBD2 identical over 11 bases. Germline loops: CDR1 LGHNA, CDR2 YNFKEQ. This CDR3 region has 19 residues. Trimming at V came to 1 base and at J to 6 bases, leaving 17 bases not matched to a gene.

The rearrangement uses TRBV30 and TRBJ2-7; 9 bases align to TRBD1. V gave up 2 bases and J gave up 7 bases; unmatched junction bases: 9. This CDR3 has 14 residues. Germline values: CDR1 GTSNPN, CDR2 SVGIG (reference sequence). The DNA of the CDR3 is TGTGCCTGGAGTTTCCAGGACAGGGGAGGTGAGCAGTACTTC. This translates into CAWSFQDRGGEQYF.

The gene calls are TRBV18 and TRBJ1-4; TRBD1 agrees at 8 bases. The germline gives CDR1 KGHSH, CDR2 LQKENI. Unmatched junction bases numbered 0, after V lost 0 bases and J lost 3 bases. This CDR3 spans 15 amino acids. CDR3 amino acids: CASSPPDRANEKLFF. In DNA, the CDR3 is TGTGCCAGCTCACCACCGGACAGGGCTAATGAAAAACTGTTTTTT.